The T cell receptor beta chain under discussion was sequenced for a study of identical twins. TCRdb re-called the 5' RACE reads with MiXCR, one entry per CDR3 protein. The table has some 760,000 distinct CDR3 sequences, about 20% seen once; the top ten hold over 10%. Whole-study results and caveats: Within twin pairs, the out-of-frame alpha sequences they shared showed excess low generation probability.

Trimming cost V 4 bases and J 0 bases, with 6 bases left between them. The CDR3 spans 13 residues. CDR1 is SGHTA, CDR2 FQGNSA, per germline. This clonotype was counted ten times or more. The target antigen is unknown. These same data were also listed under a study on T cells expressing NK-cell markers.

The V and J genes are TRBV7-2 and TRBJ1-1; possible D gene TRBD1, 6 bases. The sample taken for sequencing was PBMCs. This clonotype originated in a woman under 30 in good health. The DNA of the CDR3 is TGTGCCAGCAGCTACAGGGTGAACACTGAAGCTTTCTTT. Translated, it gives CASSYRVNTEAFF.